The present T cell receptor beta chain was sequenced within a study of T cell changes during pregnancy in multiple sclerosis. Germline V CDR1 and CDR2: LNHDA, SQIVND (reference sequence). This CDR3 comprises 17 residues. Trimming at V came to 4 bases and at J to 1 base, leaving 12 bases not matched to a gene. Sequenced by immunoSEQ multiplex PCR; TCRdb stores in-frame clones only, minus some. Of about 75,000 clones detected, around nine tenths appear once; the ten largest clones hold about 0.45%. The receptor was derived from a female donor with multiple sclerosis, enrolled in a pregnancy study. The gene calls are TRBV19 and TRBJ1-1; 7 nucleotides line up with TRBD1. The sample consisted of CD4+ T cells from peripheral blood mononuclear cells, taken before pregnancy. The chain's CDR3 is CASSTTRGRGKNTEAFF. CDR3 sequence (DNA): TGTGCCAGTAGTACTACTAGGGGGCGCGGAAAGAACACTGAAGCTTTCTTT.